This T cell receptor (beta chain) is from a study of OX40 agonist ivuxolimab in advanced cancers. For the wider study: Ivuxolimab was a fully human IgG2 agonistic monoclonal antibody targeting the costimulatory receptor OX40 (CD134). Intravenous ivuxolimab was administered to patients every 2 weeks at six dose levels: 0.01, 0.1, 0.3, 1.5, 3 and 10 mg/kg. Among the approximately 50 dose-escalation patients, approximately 20 had hepatocellular carcinoma, 15 or so melanoma, 9 renal cell carcinoma and 9 head and neck cancer. The dose-escalation cohort was almost 85% male with a mean age of approximately 59 years, ranging from roughly 20 to 80. Prior anti-PD-1, anti-PD-L1 or anti-CTLA-4 therapy was permitted, and checkpoint inhibitors had been received by roughly 40% of dose-escalation patients. Partial responses occurred in three dose-escalation patients: two with cutaneous melanoma and one with hepatocellular carcinoma. The purpose of peripheral TCRbeta sequencing was to test whether ivuxolimab changed TCR sequence diversity and led to clonal T-cell expansion. The paper covers the monotherapy dose-escalation part of the phase I ivuxolimab trial, which included N of about 50 patients.

What the work shows at the level of the full study, not this receptor alone: In partial responders in the 0.1-3.0 mg/kg groups, normalized peripheral clonal expansion was found to be among the lowest, especially among CD8+ T cells. The antigen specificity of the clonally expanded peripheral T cells was not determined. Low levels of normalized T-cell clonal expansion were also seen in some patients who did not respond. After ivuxolimab, expanded clones were on average more numerous among CD8+ T cells than among CD4+ T cells. At doses from 0.1 to 3.0 mg/kg, clonal expansion was seen in both CD4+ and CD8+ blood T cells between baseline and week 6.

As regards this clone: Its antigen is still unknown. The sample holds no much larger clone one base away, and base qualities are not on file.

Genomic DNA was isolated from the sorted cells so that the TCRbeta CDR3 region could be sequenced. The immunoSEQ Assay was used for sequencing of TCRbeta CDR3 regions. Imported from immuneACCESS, the table was reduced by TCRdb to in-frame sequences with V and J called. These copies leave out some clones; in studies compared against another copy, an unresolved V gene accounts for under half, and the cause of the remainder is not known. This sample lists about 84,000 clones; more than 70% were detected once. The top ten constitute roughly 0.22% of the sample. Patients with a history of autoimmune disease or receiving systemic immunosuppression were excluded from the trial. Peripheral blood for TCR sequencing was drawn from every dose cohort at baseline, at cycle 4 day 1 and at cycle 7 day 1. The samples were drawn from a first-in-human, open-label, multicenter phase I dose-escalation trial of ivuxolimab. Adults with locally advanced or metastatic melanoma, renal cell, hepatocellular, or head and neck squamous cell carcinoma were enrolled in the trial. Before TCR sequencing, CD4+ T cells and CD8+ T cells from peripheral blood were sorted into separate populations.

From the germline V gene (reference sequence), CDR1 is SGHKS and CDR2 is YYEKEE. Reading from cysteine to phenylalanine, the CDR3 counts 13 amino acids. Only CDR3 DNA remains: 39 bases, in frame from the first base. The V and J ends are trimmed by 3 bases and 4 bases, leaving 10 bases between them. The TCR comes from an adult with an advanced solid tumor such as melanoma, head and neck, liver or kidney cancer. The rearrangement joined TRBV5-5 to TRBJ1-1; no confident D gene assignment can be made. Sequenced here: CD4+ or CD8+ T cells sorted from blood, sampled in a trial of the OX40 agonist ivuxolimab. The encoded CDR3 is CASSYHLGTEAFF. The nucleotide sequence reads TGTGCCAGCAGCTACCACCTGGGCACTGAAGCTTTCTTT.